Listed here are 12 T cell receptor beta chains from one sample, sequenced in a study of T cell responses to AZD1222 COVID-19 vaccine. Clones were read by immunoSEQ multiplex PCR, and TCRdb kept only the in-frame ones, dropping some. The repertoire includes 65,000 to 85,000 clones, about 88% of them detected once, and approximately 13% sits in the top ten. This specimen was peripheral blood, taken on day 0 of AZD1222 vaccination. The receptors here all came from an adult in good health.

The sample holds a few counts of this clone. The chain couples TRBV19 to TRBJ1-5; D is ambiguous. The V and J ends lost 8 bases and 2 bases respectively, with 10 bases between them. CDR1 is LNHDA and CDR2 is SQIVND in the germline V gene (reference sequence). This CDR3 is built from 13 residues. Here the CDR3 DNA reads TGTGCCAGTGGATTCGGGGGCAATCAGCCCCAGCATTTT. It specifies CASGFGGNQPQHF.

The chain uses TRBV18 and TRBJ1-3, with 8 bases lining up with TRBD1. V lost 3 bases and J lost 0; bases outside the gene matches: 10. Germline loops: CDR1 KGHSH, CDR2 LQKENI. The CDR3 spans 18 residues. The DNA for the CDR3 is TGTGCCAGCTCACCTACTTCAGGGGGCCTGAGCTCTGGAAACACCATATATTTT. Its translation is CASSPTSGGLSSGNTIYF.

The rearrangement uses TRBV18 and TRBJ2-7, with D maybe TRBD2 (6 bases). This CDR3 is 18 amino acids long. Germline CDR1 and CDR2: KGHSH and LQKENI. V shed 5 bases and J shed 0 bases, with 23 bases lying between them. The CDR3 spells CASSIAHRGGTLSYEQYF. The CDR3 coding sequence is TGTGCCAGCTCAATCGCTCACCGCGGAGGGACGCTCTCCTACGAGCAGTACTTC.

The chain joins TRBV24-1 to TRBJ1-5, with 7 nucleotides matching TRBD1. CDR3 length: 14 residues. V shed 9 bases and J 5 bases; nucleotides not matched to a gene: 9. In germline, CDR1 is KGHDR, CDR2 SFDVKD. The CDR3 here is CATSGTAYYQPQHF. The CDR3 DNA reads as TGTGCCACCTCCGGGACAGCCTATTATCAGCCCCAGCATTTT.

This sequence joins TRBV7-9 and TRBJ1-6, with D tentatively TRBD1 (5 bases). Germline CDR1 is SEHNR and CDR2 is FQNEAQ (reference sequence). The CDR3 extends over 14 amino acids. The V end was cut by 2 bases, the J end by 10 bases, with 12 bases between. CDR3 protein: CASSLQQAYSPLHF. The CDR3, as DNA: TGTGCCAGCAGCTTACAACAGGCATACTCACCCCTCCACTTT. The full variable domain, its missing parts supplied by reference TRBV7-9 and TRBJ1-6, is DTGVSQNPRHKITKRGQNVTFRCDPISEHNRLYWYRQTLGQGPEFLTYFQNEAQLEKSRLLSDRFSAERPKGSFSTLEIQRTEQGDSAMYLCASSLQQAYSPLHFGNGTRLTVT.

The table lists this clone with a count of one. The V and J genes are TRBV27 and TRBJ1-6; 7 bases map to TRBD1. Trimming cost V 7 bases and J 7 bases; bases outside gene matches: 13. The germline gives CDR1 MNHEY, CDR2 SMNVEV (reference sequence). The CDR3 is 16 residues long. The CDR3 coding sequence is TGTGCCAGCACCACACTCTCAGGGGGTATGAATTCACCCCTCCACTTT. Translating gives CASTTLSGGMNSPLHF.

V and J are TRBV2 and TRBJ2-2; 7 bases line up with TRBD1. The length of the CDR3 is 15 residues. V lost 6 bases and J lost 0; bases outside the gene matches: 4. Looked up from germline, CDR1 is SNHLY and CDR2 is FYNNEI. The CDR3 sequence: CASRNRGANTGELFF. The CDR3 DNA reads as TGTGCCAGCAGGAACAGGGGTGCGAACACCGGGGAGCTGTTTTTT.

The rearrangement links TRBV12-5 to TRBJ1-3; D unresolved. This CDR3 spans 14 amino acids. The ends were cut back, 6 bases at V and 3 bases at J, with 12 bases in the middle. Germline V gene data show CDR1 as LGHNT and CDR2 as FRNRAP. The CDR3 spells CASGSWSGGNTIYF. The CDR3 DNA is TGTGCTAGTGGCTCTTGGTCAGGTGGAAACACCATATATTTT.

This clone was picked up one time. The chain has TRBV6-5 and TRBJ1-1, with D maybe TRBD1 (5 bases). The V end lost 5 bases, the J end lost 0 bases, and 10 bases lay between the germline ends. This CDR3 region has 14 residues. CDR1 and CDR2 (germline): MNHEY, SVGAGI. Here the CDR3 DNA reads TGTGCCAGCAGTCGGGACGGCTTGAACACTGAAGCTTTCTTT. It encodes CASSRDGLNTEAFF.

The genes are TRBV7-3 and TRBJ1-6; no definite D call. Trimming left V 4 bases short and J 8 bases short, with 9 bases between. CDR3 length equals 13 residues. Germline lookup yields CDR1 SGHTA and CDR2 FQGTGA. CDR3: CASSSRQDSPLHF. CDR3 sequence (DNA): TGTGCCAGCAGCTCCCGTCAGGATTCACCCCTCCACTTT.

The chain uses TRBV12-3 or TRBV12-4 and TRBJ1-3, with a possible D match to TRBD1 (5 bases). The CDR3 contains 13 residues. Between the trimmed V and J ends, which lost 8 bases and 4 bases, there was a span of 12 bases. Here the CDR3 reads CASGTGAGNTIYF. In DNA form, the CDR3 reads TGTGCCAGCGGTACCGGGGCCGGAAACACCATATATTTT.

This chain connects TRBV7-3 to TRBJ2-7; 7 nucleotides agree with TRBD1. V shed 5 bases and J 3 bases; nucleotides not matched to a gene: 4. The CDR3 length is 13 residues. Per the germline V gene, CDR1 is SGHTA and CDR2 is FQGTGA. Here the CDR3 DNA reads TGTGCCAGCAGCGGCGGACAGGACTACGAGCAGTACTTC. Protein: CASSGGQDYEQYF.